This T cell receptor beta chain was sequenced during a study of T cell repertoires in cytomegalovirus infection (dated by TCRdb to the late 2010s). Describing the broader study: Recently identified HLA-C-restricted CMV epitopes, whose presentation resists viral immunomodulation, were targeted by peptide stimulations together with well-studied HLA-B-restricted epitopes. Because public TCR beta signatures pointed to carriage of CMV infection together with the matching HLA type, the HLA type of each donor mattered for the analysis. Paper-wide results and their limitations: Carriers of CMV infection plus the relevant HLA type were discriminated by the cumulative frequency of public TCR beta family members in the study cohort and in an independent roughly 370-donor cohort. The ex vivo response was dominated by HLA-C-restricted CMV-specific TCR beta clonotypes, which also provided the single most frequent clonotype in two of eight donors.

This clonotype was seen a few times. This receptor's antigen is unknown. No much larger clone is present one base from it, and per-base qualities are unavailable. V gives up 2 bases and J gives up 2 bases, and the segment between their germline ends measures 16 bases. CDR1 and CDR2 are drawn from the germline V gene: SGHVS, FQNEAQ. Reading from cysteine to phenylalanine, the CDR3 counts 16 amino acids. The retained sequence is limited to the CDR3, 48 bases, with the frame set at the first base. Instrument used: Illumina HiSeq 1500. The public reads were quality trimmed at Q25 with fastp and then assembled into clones with MiXCR by TCRdb, keeping productive beta chains. Merged by CDR3 protein, the rows form single entries marked with the most common genes and DNA. The sample has approximately 300,000 distinct CDR3 sequences on record, roughly 25% of them singletons. The ten largest clones take up roughly 14% of the sample.

The treatment or condition label, as the study defines it: in vitro stimulation with specific CMV peptide epitopes to enrich CMV-specific T cells. The chain was built from TRBV7-8 and TRBJ2-7; too little of a D gene remains to name it. This TCR derives from a human donor in good health (CMV status not recorded). Some clones in this sample may be carry-over from other donors' samples. The specimen was cultured PBMCs, collected from culture after CMV antigen stimulation. The CDR3 here reads CASSLSPFPQAYEQYF. The DNA sequence is as follows: TGTGCCAGCAGCTTATCTCCATTTCCCCAGGCCTACGAGCAGTACTTC.